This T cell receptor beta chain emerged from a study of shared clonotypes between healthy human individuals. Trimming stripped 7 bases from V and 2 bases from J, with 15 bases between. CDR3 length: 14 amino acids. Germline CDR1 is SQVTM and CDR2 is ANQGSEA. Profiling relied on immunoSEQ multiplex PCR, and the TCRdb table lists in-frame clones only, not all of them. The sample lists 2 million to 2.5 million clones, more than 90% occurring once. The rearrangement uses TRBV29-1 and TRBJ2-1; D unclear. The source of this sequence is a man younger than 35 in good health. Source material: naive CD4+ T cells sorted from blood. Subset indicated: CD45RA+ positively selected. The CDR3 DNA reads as TGCAGCGGAGAAACAGCTAGAGCCTACAATGAGCAGTTCTTC. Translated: CSGETARAYNEQFF.